This is a list of T cell receptor beta chains from one sample in a study of shared T cell receptors in the human thymus. Only in-frame clones appear in the TCRdb table, and some are missing; sequencing was by immunoSEQ multiplex PCR. The sample gives about 400,000 clones, about 95% of which show up once; roughly 0.021% is in the top ten. Sequencing was carried out using thymocytes. The receptors come from a human donor. Each CDR3 is given with its conserved first and last residue. A D gene is named only where the DNA matches it firmly. A row's size may be missing; if present it is once, few, many or a size class.

>TRBV14|TRBJ1-3|.|.
CASSQDLGPSGNTIYF
TGTGCCAGCAGCCAAGATTTAGGCCCCTCTGGAAACACCATATATTTT
>TRBV6-4|TRBJ2-3|.|.
CASSAAIYTDTQYF
TGTGCCAGCAGTGCGGCGATATACACAGATACGCAGTATTTT
>TRBV7-9|TRBJ2-7|TRBD2|.
CASSLEGAGGNEQYF
TGTGCCAGCAGCTTAGAGGGTGCGGGAGGGAACGAGCAGTACTTC
>TRBV19|TRBJ2-1|.|.
CASSGGSYNEQFF
TGTGCCAGTAGCGGGGGCTCCTACAATGAGCAGTTCTTC
>TRBV4-3|TRBJ2-7|TRBD2|.
CASSQDVIAGAPTYEQYF
TGCGCCAGCAGCCAAGATGTGATAGCGGGAGCGCCAACCTACGAGCAGTACTTC
>TRBV5-1|TRBJ2-3|.|.
CASSFSHRGPSTDTQYF
TGCGCCAGCAGCTTTAGCCATCGAGGACCCAGCACAGATACGCAGTATTTT
>TRBV29-1|TRBJ1-2|.|once
CSVDWDGANYGYTF
TGCAGCGTTGACTGGGACGGAGCTAACTATGGCTACACCTTC
>TRBV29-1|TRBJ2-1|TRBD1|.
CSVPDRVNEQFF
TGCAGCGTTCCCGACAGGGTGAATGAGCAGTTCTTC
>TRBV30|TRBJ2-7|.|.
CAWSGMGNGGAYEQYF
TGTGCCTGGAGCGGAATGGGAAACGGCGGAGCCTACGAGCAGTACTTC
>TRBV12-2|TRBJ2-7|.|.
CASRLAGTGTYEQYF
TGTGCAAGTCGCTTAGCGGGGACAGGGACCTACGAGCAGTACTTC
>TRBV15|TRBJ1-1|.|once
CATSRGPNFEGFF
TGTGCCACCAGCAGAGGACCGAACTTTGAAGGTTTCTTT
>TRBV28|TRBJ1-4|.|.
CASSLFRLIRWPNEKLFF
TGTGCCAGCAGTTTGTTCAGGCTAATAAGATGGCCTAATGAAAAACTGTTTTTT
>TRBV6-5|TRBJ1-5|TRBD1|few
CASSPGTENQPQHF
TGTGCCAGCAGTCCCGGGACAGAGAATCAGCCCCAGCATTTT
>TRBV14|TRBJ2-6|TRBD1|.
CASSRQGAITGANVLTF
TGTGCCAGCAGCCGACAGGGGGCGATTACTGGGGCCAACGTCCTGACTTTC
>TRBV27|TRBJ2-3|TRBD2|.
CASRPTLKGLAGGPVTDTQYF
TGTGCCAGCAGACCAACCTTGAAGGGACTAGCGGGAGGACCCGTCACAGATACGCAGTATTTT